Here is one T cell receptor beta chain with its context. This CDR3 is built from 11 residues. With 6 bases removed from V and 8 bases from J, the gap between germline ends came to 13 bases. The germline CDR1 and CDR2 sequences are DFQATT and SNEGSKA (reference sequence). Those who donated, Caucasian adults without exception, all lived in Nashville, Tennessee. Sequencing was performed with immunoSEQ multiplex PCR; in TCRdb, only in-frame clones are kept and a portion is missing. The table shows approximately 2,300,000 clones, with 85% to 95% occurring only once. The data were taken from a study of shared clonotypes between healthy human individuals.

Input material: naive CD4+ T cells from PBMCs. Subset given: CD45RA+ positively selected. The gene calls are TRBV20-1 and TRBJ1-2; D remains unclear. This clonotype was sampled from a young man in good health. Some clones in this sample may be carry-over from other donors' samples. The CDR3 is CSAPDDGGYTF. The CDR3 nucleotides are TGCAGTGCGCCGGACGACGGCGGCTACACCTTC.